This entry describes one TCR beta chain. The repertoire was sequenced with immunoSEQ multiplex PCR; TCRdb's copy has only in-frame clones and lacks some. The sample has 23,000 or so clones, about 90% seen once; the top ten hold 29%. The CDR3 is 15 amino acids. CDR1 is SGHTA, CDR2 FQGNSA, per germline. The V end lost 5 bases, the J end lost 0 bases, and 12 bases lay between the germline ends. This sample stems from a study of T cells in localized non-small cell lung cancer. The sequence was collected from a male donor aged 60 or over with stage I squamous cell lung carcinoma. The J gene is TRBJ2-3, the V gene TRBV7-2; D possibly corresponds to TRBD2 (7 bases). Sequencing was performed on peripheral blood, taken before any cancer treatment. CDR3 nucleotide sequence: TGTGCCAGCAGCCCGAGGGGGGGGAGCACAGATACGCAGTATTTT. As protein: CASSPRGGSTDTQYF.